The 24 T cell receptor beta chains presented below share a single source sample, sequenced in a study of shared clonotypes between healthy human individuals. CD45RO-negative, CCR7-positively selected cells formed the naive CD8 fraction, excluding terminally differentiated effector memory CD45RA+ cells. The assay was immunoSEQ multiplex PCR, and TCRdb's table has in-frame clones only and misses some. The repertoire includes approximately 1.9 million clones, about 94% of them detected once, and about 1.6% sits in the top ten. The sequencing input was naive CD8+ T cells from PBMCs. Receptors originate from a man younger than 35 in good health. Some clones in this sample may be carry-over from other donors' samples.

Concerning this clone: Other DNA sequences from this sample encode an identical CDR3 as well. The chain is built from TRBV25-1 and TRBJ2-7; the D gene could be TRBD1 or TRBD2 (5 bases each). The CDR3 runs 14 residues. Trimming took off 3 bases at V and 2 bases at J, with 11 bases between the two ends. CDR1 is MGHDK and CDR2 is SYGVNS in the germline V gene. CDR3: CASSEPGGTYEQYF. For the CDR3, the DNA is TGTGCCAGCAGTGAGCCTGGGGGAACCTACGAGCAGTACTTC.

This chain links TRBV20-1 with TRBJ1-2, with unresolved D. Trimming removed 7 bases at V and 6 bases at J, with 3 bases between. Germline CDR1 is DFQATT and CDR2 is SNEGSKA (reference sequence). The CDR3 loop spans 8 amino acids. CDR3 protein: CSGNGYTF. The DNA of the CDR3 is TGCAGTGGTAATGGCTACACCTTC.

The J gene is TRBJ2-5, the V gene TRBV4-1; 9 nucleotides match TRBD2. The J call may be wrong; the DNA end is better matched by TRBJ2-7. Germline CDR1 reads MGHRA; CDR2 reads YSYEKL. This CDR3 is 14 amino acids long. The CDR3 sequence: CASSQSGRTYEQYF. CDR3 DNA sequence: TGCGCCAGCAGCCAGAGCGGGAGGACCTACGAGCAGTACTTC.

The chain links TRBV19 to TRBJ1-2; no clear D. Per the germline V gene, CDR1 is LNHDA and CDR2 is SQIVND (reference sequence). The V gene lost 5 bases and the J gene lost 3 bases, with 13 bases spanning the gap. There are 14 residues in the CDR3. CDR3 DNA: TGTGCCAGTAGTCTTACGGCCCGGGACTATGGCTACACCTTC. Translated, it gives CASSLTARDYGYTF.

This clone was counted once. This chain links TRBV27 with TRBJ2-1, with 11 bases lining up with TRBD2. The V segment lost 6 bases and the J segment 6 bases; nucleotides outside the gene matches: 13. Per germline, CDR1 MNHEY and CDR2 SMNVEV (reference sequence). The CDR3 has 17 residues. The CDR3 sequence is CASSLIGTSGISNEQFF. The CDR3 region has the DNA TGTGCCAGCAGCCTGATAGGGACTAGCGGCATAAGCAATGAGCAGTTCTTC.

The chain combines TRBV7-9 with TRBJ2-3; 7 positions match TRBD2. The CDR3 spans 16 residues. Germline V lookup: CDR1 SEHNR, CDR2 FQNEAQ (reference sequence). Losses at the gene ends were 5 bases for V and 2 bases for J; bases not matched to a gene: 10. Written as DNA, the CDR3 is TGTGCCAGCAGCGGAATCGGGGGGAGAGTCACAGATACGCAGTATTTT. Translating gives CASSGIGGRVTDTQYF.

The CDR3 here is CASRKEGAWYGYTF. CDR3 sequence (DNA): TGTGCCAGCAGAAAAGAGGGGGCTTGGTATGGCTACACCTTC. This chain joins TRBV28 and TRBJ1-2; 7 nucleotides line up with TRBD1. V trimming: 6 bases; J trimming: 5 bases; junction bases outside the gene matches: 9. Looked up from germline, CDR1 is MDHEN and CDR2 is SYDVKM. The CDR3 is made up of 14 amino acids.

The V and J genes are TRBV7-2 and TRBJ1-1, with 8 bases fitting TRBD1. This CDR3 is 14 amino acids long. Trimming took 6 bases from V and 1 from J; bases not matched to a gene: 4. Germline assignment: CDR1 SGHTA and CDR2 FQGNSA. CDR3: CASSWTGTNTEAFF. CDR3 sequence (DNA): TGTGCCAGCAGTTGGACAGGGACGAACACTGAAGCTTTCTTT.

V is TRBV27 and J is TRBJ2-3; no clear D gene. Germline V gene data show CDR1 as MNHEY and CDR2 as SMNVEV (reference sequence). CDR3 length: 14 residues. V gave up 10 bases and J gave up 0 bases, with 14 bases separating them. CDR3 in amino acids: CATSRSASTDTQYF. CDR3 DNA: TGTGCCACCTCGAGGTCGGCAAGCACAGATACGCAGTATTTT.

This rearrangement joins TRBV4-3 to TRBJ2-1; a possible D gene is TRBD2 (5 bases). Germline-derived CDR1 and CDR2 are LGHNA and YSLEER. The V end was cut by 4 bases, the J end by 7 bases, with 8 bases between. The CDR3 extends over 12 amino acids. CDR3 loop: CASSREGNEQFF. The DNA for the CDR3 is TGCGCCAGCAGCCGCGAGGGAAATGAGCAGTTCTTC.

The rearrangement uses TRBV5-6 and TRBJ2-7, with 7 bases aligning to TRBD1. V shed 4 bases and J 3 bases; nucleotides not matched to a gene: 4. This CDR3 region has 13 residues. The V gene's germline CDR1 is SGHDT and CDR2 YYEEEE. The CDR3, as DNA: TGTGCCAGCAGCGAGCAGGGGGACTACGAGCAGTACTTC. This codes for CASSEQGDYEQYF. The full variable domain, in which reference TRBV5-6 and TRBJ2-7 provide the parts outside the CDR3, is DAGVTQSPTHLIKTRGQQVTLRCSPKSGHDTVSWYQQALGQGPQFIFQYYEEEERQRGNFPDRFSGHQFPNYSSELNVNALLLGDSALYLCASSEQGDYEQYFGPGTRLTVT.

This clone is a singleton in its sample. V is TRBV2 and J is TRBJ2-5; the match to TRBD2 covers 7 bases. With V trimmed by 7 bases and J by 0 bases, 5 bases remained unmatched. Germline V lookup: CDR1 SNHLY, CDR2 FYNNEI. This CDR3 has 14 residues. The CDR3 loop reads CASKILAYQETQYF. CDR3 DNA: TGTGCCAGCAAGATACTAGCGTACCAAGAGACCCAGTACTTC.

The chain is built from TRBV19 and TRBJ2-5; perhaps TRBD1 as D (5 bases). Germline V gives CDR1 LNHDA, CDR2 SQIVND (reference sequence). The CDR3 contains 14 residues. Between the trimmed V and J ends, which lost 6 bases and 1 base, there was a span of 12 bases. The CDR3 sequence is CASSPRQIQETQYF. CDR3 coding DNA: TGTGCCAGTAGCCCGAGACAGATCCAAGAGACCCAGTACTTC.

The CDR3, as DNA: TGTGCCAGCAGCGCCGGGGGAGGGGGACCCTACAATGAGCAGTTCTTC. It codes for CASSAGGGGPYNEQFF. The genes are TRBV11-2 and TRBJ2-1; D possibly corresponds to TRBD2 (7 bases). The ends were cut back, 5 bases at V and 2 bases at J, with 16 bases in the middle. This CDR3 region has 16 residues. Germline V gene lookup returns CDR1 SGHAT and CDR2 FQNNGV.

The rearrangement joins TRBV5-1 to TRBJ2-2, with D possibly being TRBD1 or TRBD2 (5 bases each). The CDR3 length is 16 residues. V lost 0 bases and J lost 6, with 15 bases in between. The germline gives CDR1 SGHRS, CDR2 YFSETQ. In DNA, the CDR3 is TGCGCCAGCAGCTTGGGGGGACCAAGTGTACCCGGGGAGCTGTTTTTT. This translates into CASSLGGPSVPGELFF. Using reference TRBV5-1 and TRBJ2-2 for the parts outside the CDR3, the full variable domain is KAGVTQTPRYLIKTRGQQVTLSCSPISGHRSVSWYQQTPGQGLQFLFEYFSETQRNKGNFPGRFSGRQFSNSRSEMNVSTLELGDSALYLCASSLGGPSVPGELFFGEGSRLTVL.

J is TRBJ2-7 and V is TRBV7-8; no firm D call. V was clipped by 1 base and J by 4 bases, with 11 bases between them. CDR3 length: 14 amino acids. The germline V gene has CDR1 SGHVS and CDR2 FQNEAQ. The CDR3 loop reads CASSLVGARYEQYF. The CDR3 DNA follows: TGTGCCAGCAGCTTAGTTGGAGCGAGGTACGAGCAGTACTTC.

V gene TRBV7-6 combines with J gene TRBJ1-3, with D tentatively TRBD1 (5 bases). Trimming pared 4 bases from V and 3 bases from J, leaving 16 bases between. Germline V lookup: CDR1 SGHVS, CDR2 FNYEAQ. The CDR3 runs 16 residues. DNA of the CDR3: TGTGCCAGCAGCTCCTGGGTTATGGGGCTTGGAAACACCATATATTTT. Translated, it gives CASSSWVMGLGNTIYF.

To note about this clone: The identical CDR3 is also encoded by other nucleotide sequences in the sample. This chain joins TRBV9 and TRBJ2-7; 11 nucleotides agree with TRBD1. From germline, CDR1 is SGDLS and CDR2 YYNGEE. CDR3 length equals 15 residues. With V trimmed by 2 bases and J by 3 bases, 4 bases remained unmatched. The DNA of the CDR3 is TGTGCCAGCAGCGTTACCGGGACAGGGGGCTACGAGCAGTACTTC. Encoded protein: CASSVTGTGGYEQYF.

The V and J genes are TRBV15 and TRBJ1-2, with TRBD1 as a possible D gene (5 bases). Trimming removed 1 base from V and 3 bases from J, with 12 bases in between. This CDR3 region has 15 residues. CDR1 and CDR2 from the germline V gene are LNHNV and YYDKDF (reference sequence). CDR3 sequence reads: CATSRGGPGYYGYTF. The CDR3 DNA reads TGTGCCACCAGCAGAGGGGGACCGGGCTACTATGGCTACACCTTC. The complete variable domain, with remaining parts taken from reference TRBV15 and TRBJ1-2, reads DAMVIQNPRYQVTQFGKPVTLSCSQTLNHNVMYWYQQKSSQAPKLLFHYYDKDFNNEADTPDNFQSRRPNTSFCFLDIRSPGLGDTAMYLCATSRGGPGYYGYTFGSGTRLTVV.

The chain has TRBV9 and TRBJ2-7, with D possibly TRBD1 on 5 matching bases. The germline V gene encodes CDR1 SGDLS and CDR2 YYNGEE. This CDR3 is built from 14 residues. Trimming cost V 4 bases and J 2 bases, with 13 bases left between them. The CDR3 DNA follows: TGTGCCAGCAGCCCCGAAGGGGAAACCTACGAGCAGTACTTC. The encoded protein is CASSPEGETYEQYF.

The V call is TRBV4-2, the J call TRBJ2-2; D is unclear. With 0 bases removed from V and 5 bases from J, the gap between germline ends came to 16 bases. In germline, CDR1 is LGHNA, CDR2 YNFKEQ. The CDR3 contains 17 residues. CDR3 bases: TGTGCCAGCAGCCAAGATAAGAGAGTAGCAGTAACCGGGGAGCTGTTTTTT. This encodes CASSQDKRVAVTGELFF.

This chain joins TRBV29-1 and TRBJ2-3; TRBD2 is a possible D gene (7 bases). V was shortened by 3 bases and J by 6 bases, with 13 bases between the two germline ends. The CDR3 has 13 residues. In germline, CDR1 is SQVTM, CDR2 ANQGSEA. The CDR3 region has the DNA TGCAGCGTTGAGGGGGGGGCATTGGATACGCAGTATTTT. Protein sequence: CSVEGGALDTQYF.

V usage is TRBV27 and J usage is TRBJ1-1; TRBD1 aligns across 7 bases. V trimming: 7 bases; J trimming: 4 bases; junction bases outside the gene matches: 18. CDR1 and CDR2 (germline): MNHEY, SMNVEV (reference sequence). This CDR3 has 17 residues. The CDR3 loop is CASTPNRGPLGSTEAFF. In DNA form, the CDR3 reads TGTGCCAGCACCCCTAACAGGGGACCCTTGGGGAGCACTGAAGCTTTCTTT.

About this clone: The sample has other DNA sequences that encode this CDR3 too. The rearrangement links TRBV6-5 to TRBJ1-2; TRBD1 matches at 7 bases. V dropped 0 bases and J dropped 7; count of bases not matched to a gene: 5. The CDR3 consists of 14 residues. The germline CDR1 and CDR2 sequences are MNHEY and SVGAGI. The CDR3 sequence: CASSYSEGAVGYTF. Here the CDR3 DNA reads TGTGCCAGCAGTTACTCGGAGGGGGCGGTTGGCTACACCTTC.